These 21 T cell receptor beta chains originate from one sample sequenced in a study of CD8+CD57+ T cells in acquired aplastic anemia. CDR3 and TCR beta VDJ profiling relied on genomic DNA as the template. TCRdb re-called the reads through MiXCR, storing one row per CDR3 protein. The data show a few hundred thousand distinct CDR3 sequences, less than 85% seen once. Sequencing was done on patients that had shown CD8+CD57+ cell expansion by flow cytometry. The sample comprised sorted CD4+, CD8+, or CD8+CD57+ T cells (not recorded which) from PBMCs. All receptors derive from a human donor with aplastic anemia.

The chain uses TRBV7-6 and TRBJ1-1; D remains unclear. The CDR3 has 15 residues. CDR1 SGHVS and CDR2 FNYEAQ come from the germline V gene. The V and J ends lost 5 bases and 14 bases respectively, with 27 bases between them. CDR3 in amino acids: CASSPLVPGNHEQFF. The CDR3 coding sequence is TGTGCCAGCAGCCCCCTTGTCCCGGGAAACCACGAGCAGTTCTTT.

The chain has TRBV9 and TRBJ1-1, with no clear D. Germline-derived CDR1 and CDR2 are SGDLS and YYNGEE. The CDR3 is 15 amino acids. The V gene lost 4 bases and the J gene lost 10 bases, with 23 bases spanning the gap. The CDR3 DNA reads as TGTGCCAGCAGCTCCGACCGCGCCGGCTATACTTCAGCTTTCTTT. Protein sequence: CASSSDRAGYTSAFF.

A note on this clonotype: At one end the junction does not follow the germline gene, possibly because of a read error. The gene calls are TRBV7-9 and TRBJ2-3; TRBD2 matches 8 bases. Germline CDR1 SEHNR, CDR2 FQNEAQ (reference sequence). The CDR3 has 13 amino acids. The CDR3: CASGIGGGDTQYF. The CDR3 region has the DNA TGTGCCAGCGGCATCGGGGGGGGGGATACTCAGTATTTT.

This clonotype was seen at least ten times. The conserved final phenylalanine or tryptophan is absent from the CDR3, which likely points to a read error. Because the CDR3's place on the DNA is in doubt, the DNA is left out and the CDR3 is given as listed by TCRdb. The chain couples TRBV9 to TRBJ2-3; TRBD1 is the table's D call, not checked against the DNA. Per the germline V gene, CDR1 is SGDLS and CDR2 is YYNGEE. The CDR3 contains 13 residues when both ends are counted. This CDR3 reads CASSEGTARNQPL.

This clonotype was counted between two and nine times. This may stem from a read error, because a much larger clone lies one nucleotide away. The J gene is TRBJ2-3, the V gene TRBV7-2; 10 positions match TRBD1. CDR1 is SGHTA and CDR2 is FQGNSA in the germline V gene. The ends lost 3 bases at V and 15 bases at J; junction bases unmatched: 15. The CDR3 extends over 15 amino acids. The chain's CDR3 is CASSLTGGADYGHYF. For the CDR3, the DNA is TGTGCCAGCAGCTTGACAGGGGGCGCCGACTATGGCCACTATTTT.

This rearrangement joins TRBV9 to TRBJ1-1, with unresolved D. With 0 bases removed from V and 10 bases from J, the gap between germline ends came to 19 bases. The CDR3 is 15 residues long. Germline CDR1 is SGDLS and CDR2 is YYNGEE. The CDR3 DNA reads TGTGCCAGCAGCGTAGGGCTGACTACGCAGACTTTAGCTTTCTTT. It specifies CASSVGLTTQTLAFF.

The chain joins TRBV7-6 to TRBJ1-2; a weak D match, TRBD1 (5 bases). Germline V gene sequence: CDR1 SGHVS, CDR2 FNYEAQ. Trimming cost V 4 bases and J 3 bases, with 12 bases left between them. The CDR3 covers 14 residues. In nucleotides, the CDR3 is TGTGCCAGCAGCTCCGGGACCGAGGACTATGGCTACACCTTC. Amino acid sequence: CASSSGTEDYGYTF.

A few counts support this clonotype. One end of the junction is discordant with germline, which a read error may explain. CDR3 DNA: TGTGCCAGCAGCCAGGGGGGCGGAAACGGTCAGGATGTGCAGCCCTTC. Translation gives CASSQGGGNGQDVQPF. The V call is TRBV2, the J call TRBJ2-1; tentative D call: TRBD1 (7 bases). CDR3 length equals 16 residues. Germline V gives CDR1 SNHLY, CDR2 FYNNEI.

Of note for this clonotype: At one end the junction does not follow the germline gene, possibly because of a read error. The V gene is TRBV7-2, the J gene TRBJ1-6; 9 nucleotides align to TRBD1. Germline CDR1 and CDR2: SGHTA and FQGNSA. The CDR3 length is 14 residues. The DNA for the CDR3 is TGTGCCGGCAGCGGTACAGGGGGCAATTCAGCCCTCCACTTT. This encodes CAGSGTGGNSALHF.

This clonotype has just one count. The junction shows a germline mismatch at one end, possibly a read error. The genes are TRBV19 and TRBJ1-1; D is unclear. Germline CDR1 LNHDA, CDR2 SQIVND (reference sequence). This CDR3 contains 15 residues. CDR3: CASSIAMRGYNEAFF. Written as DNA, the CDR3 is TGTGCCAGCAGTATAGCTATGAGAGGGTACAATGAGGCTTTCTTT.

The chain joins TRBV25-1 to TRBJ1-2; D not resolved. Germline loops: CDR1 MGHDK, CDR2 SYGVNS. Deletions cut 10 bases from V and 5 bases from J, with 20 bases between. The CDR3 is 14 residues long. The chain's CDR3 is CATSNHGLVYGYTF. In DNA, the CDR3 is TGTGCCACCTCAAACCATGGGCTCGTATATGGCTACACCTTC.

The V and J genes are TRBV5-1 and TRBJ2-7, with 7 bases that match TRBD1. Looked up from germline, CDR1 is SGHRS and CDR2 is YFSETQ. CDR3 size: 14 residues. V trimming: 0 bases; J trimming: 6 bases; junction bases outside the gene matches: 6. For the CDR3, the DNA is TGCGCCAGCAGCTTGGGAGGACAGGCCATCGAGCAGTACTTC. Encoded protein: CASSLGGQAIEQYF.

The V gene is TRBV19, the J gene TRBJ2-1, with unresolved D. V lost 6 bases, J lost 6 bases, and 18 bases lay in between. The CDR3 totals 15 residues. Per germline, CDR1 LNHDA and CDR2 SQIVND (reference sequence). CDR3 sequence (DNA): TGTGCCAGTAGCGTCACAGTGACGGCTTCCAATGAGCAGTTCTTC. It translates to CASSVTVTASNEQFF.

This clonotype has a single count. This sequence joins TRBV2 and TRBJ2-7; D is perhaps TRBD2 (6 bases). The V gene's germline CDR1 is SNHLY and CDR2 FYNNEI. V was trimmed by 7 bases and J by 6 bases, leaving 19 bases between them. CDR3 length: 14 residues. The CDR3 nucleotides are TGTGCCAGCAACCTCTCCGGGGGTGGAGGCGAGCAGTACTTC. This gives the protein CASNLSGGGGEQYF.

The chain employs TRBV7-9 and TRBJ1-2, with a possible D match to TRBD1 (5 bases). Trimming shortened V by 3 bases and J by 6 bases, and 20 bases separated the two germline ends. The CDR3 is made up of 16 amino acids. CDR1 is SEHNR, CDR2 FQNEAQ, per germline (reference sequence). The CDR3: CASSLQRSGGSDGYTF. CDR3 DNA: TGTGCCAGCAGCTTGCAAAGAAGCGGGGGGAGCGATGGCTACACCTTC.

Note on this clonotype: This sequence may be a read error, since a much larger clone differs from it by one base. The V call is TRBV11-2, the J call TRBJ1-2, with D tentatively TRBD1 (6 bases). V shed 7 bases and J shed 0 bases, with 9 bases lying between them. Germline CDR1 is SGHAT and CDR2 is FQNNGV. This CDR3 comprises 13 residues. CDR3 sequence: CASTGEANYGYTF. The CDR3 nucleotides read TGTGCCAGCACAGGGGAAGCTAACTATGGCTACACCTTC.

This chain uses TRBV10-3 with TRBJ2-3, with no clear D. Germline-derived CDR1 and CDR2 are ENHRY and SYGVKD. Trimming shortened V by 1 base and J by 0 bases, and 14 bases separated the two germline ends. CDR3 length: 17 residues. The CDR3 bases are TGTGCCATCAGTGAGTATGGTTCGTACATCAGCACAGATACGCAGTATTTT. It specifies CAISEYGSYISTDTQYF.

Points on this clonotype: Mismatch with germline at one junction end may stem from a read error. J is TRBJ2-5 and V is TRBV7-6; 11 positions match TRBD1. The CDR3 length is 14 residues. Per germline, CDR1 SGHVS and CDR2 FNYEAQ. The CDR3 DNA reads as TGTGCCACCAGCTCGGACAGGGGGCAATCAACCCACTACTTC. It yields the protein CATSSDRGQSTHYF.

This clonotype was counted a single time. The J gene is TRBJ2-5, the V gene TRBV24-1, with D perhaps TRBD1 or TRBD2 (5 bases each). V was cut by 4 bases and J by 3 bases, with 14 bases left in between. The CDR3 covers 15 residues. Looked up from germline, CDR1 is KGHDR and CDR2 is SFDVKD. This chain's CDR3 is CATSEARDRKETQYF. The CDR3 DNA reads TGTGCCACCAGTGAAGCCCGGGACCGGAAAGAGACCCAGTACTTC.

By sample fraction, this clonotype is medium-sized. The chain employs TRBV9 and TRBJ2-2; a weak D match, TRBD2 (6 bases). Germline V gene sequence: CDR1 SGDLS, CDR2 YYNGEE. V shed 5 bases and J shed 1 base, with 12 bases lying between them. The CDR3 is 15 amino acids. The CDR3 protein is CASSGEAGNTGELFF. The CDR3 DNA is TGTGCCAGCAGTGGTGAAGCGGGGAACACCGGGGAGCTGTTTTTT.

As to this clonotype: Since the CDR3 does not end with the conserved phenylalanine or tryptophan, this likely comes from a read error. The DNA is left out, because the CDR3 cannot be placed on it with certainty; the CDR3 is given as TCRdb lists it. CDR3 residues: CASSLAFTLSSYT. The rearrangement joins TRBV7-2 to TRBJ2-3; the table's D gene call, TRBD1, was not cross checked with the DNA. The CDR3 is 13 residues long, ends included. Per the germline V gene, CDR1 is SGHTA and CDR2 is FQGNSA.